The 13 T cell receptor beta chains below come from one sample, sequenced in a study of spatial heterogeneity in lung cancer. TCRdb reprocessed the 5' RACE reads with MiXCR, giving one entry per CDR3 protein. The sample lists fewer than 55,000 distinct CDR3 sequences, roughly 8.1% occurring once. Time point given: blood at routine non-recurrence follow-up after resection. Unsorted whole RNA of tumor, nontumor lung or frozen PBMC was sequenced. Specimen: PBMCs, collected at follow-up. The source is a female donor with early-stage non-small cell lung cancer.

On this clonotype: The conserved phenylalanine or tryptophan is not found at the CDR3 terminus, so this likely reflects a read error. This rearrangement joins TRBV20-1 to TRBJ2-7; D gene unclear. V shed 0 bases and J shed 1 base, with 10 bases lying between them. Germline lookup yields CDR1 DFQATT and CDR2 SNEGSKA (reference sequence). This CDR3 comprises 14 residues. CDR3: CSARDLVGSYEQYY. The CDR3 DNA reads TGCAGTGCTAGAGATCTTGTCGGATCCTACGAGCAGTACTAC.

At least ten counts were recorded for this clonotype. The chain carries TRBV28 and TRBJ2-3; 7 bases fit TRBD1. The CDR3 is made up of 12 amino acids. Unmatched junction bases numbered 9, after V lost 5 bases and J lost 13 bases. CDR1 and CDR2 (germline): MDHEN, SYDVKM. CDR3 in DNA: TGTGCCAGCAGTGAACCGGACAGGAAGAAGTATTTT. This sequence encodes CASSEPDRKKYF.

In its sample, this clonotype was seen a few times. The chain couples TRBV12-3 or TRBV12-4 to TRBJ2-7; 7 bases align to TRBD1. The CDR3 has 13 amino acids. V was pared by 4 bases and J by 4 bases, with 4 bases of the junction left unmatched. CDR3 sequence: CASSSGQFYEQYF. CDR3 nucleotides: TGTGCCAGCAGTTCGGGACAGTTTTACGAGCAGTACTTC.

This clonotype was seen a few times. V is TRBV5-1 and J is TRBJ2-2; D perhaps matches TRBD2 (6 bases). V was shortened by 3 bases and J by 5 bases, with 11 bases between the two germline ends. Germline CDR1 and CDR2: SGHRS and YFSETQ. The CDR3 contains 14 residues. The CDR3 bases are TGCGCCAGCAGCTCCGGGACTCAGACCGGGGAGCTGTTTTTT. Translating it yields CASSSGTQTGELFF.

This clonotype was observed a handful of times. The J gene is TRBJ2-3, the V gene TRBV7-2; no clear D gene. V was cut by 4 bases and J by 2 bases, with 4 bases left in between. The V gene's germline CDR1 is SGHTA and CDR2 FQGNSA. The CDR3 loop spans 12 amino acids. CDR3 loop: CASSSFTDTQYF. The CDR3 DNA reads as TGTGCCAGCAGCTCCTTCACAGATACGCAGTATTTT. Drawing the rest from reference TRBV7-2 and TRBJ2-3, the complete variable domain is GAGVSQSPSNKVTEKGKDVELRCDPISGHTALYWYRQSLGQGLEFLIYFQGNSAPDKSGLPSDRFSAERTGGSVSTLTIQRTQQEDSAVYLCASSSFTDTQYFGPGTRLTVL.

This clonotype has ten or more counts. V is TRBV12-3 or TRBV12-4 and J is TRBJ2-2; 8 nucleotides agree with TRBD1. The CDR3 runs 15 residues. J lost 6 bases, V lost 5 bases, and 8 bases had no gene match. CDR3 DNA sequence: TGTGCCAGCAGTCAGGGGGCGCTCGAATCCGGGGAGCTGTTTTTT. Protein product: CASSQGALESGELFF.

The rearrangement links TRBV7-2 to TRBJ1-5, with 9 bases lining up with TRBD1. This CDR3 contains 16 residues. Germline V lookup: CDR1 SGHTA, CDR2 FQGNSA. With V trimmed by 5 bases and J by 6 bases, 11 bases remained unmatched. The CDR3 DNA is TGTGCCAGCAGCCCCTATCTCGGGACAGGGAGTCAGCCCCAGCATTTT. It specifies CASSPYLGTGSQPQHF.

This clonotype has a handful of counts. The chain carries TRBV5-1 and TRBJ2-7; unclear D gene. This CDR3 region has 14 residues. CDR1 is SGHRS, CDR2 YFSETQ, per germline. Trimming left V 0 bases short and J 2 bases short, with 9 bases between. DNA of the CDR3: TGCGCCAGCAGCTTGGACGGCAGTCCCTACGAGCAGTACTTC. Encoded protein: CASSLDGSPYEQYF. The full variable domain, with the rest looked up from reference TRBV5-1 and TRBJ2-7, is KAGVTQTPRYLIKTRGQQVTLSCSPISGHRSVSWYQQTPGQGLQFLFEYFSETQRNKGNFPGRFSGRQFSNSRSEMNVSTLELGDSALYLCASSLDGSPYEQYFGPGTRLTVT.

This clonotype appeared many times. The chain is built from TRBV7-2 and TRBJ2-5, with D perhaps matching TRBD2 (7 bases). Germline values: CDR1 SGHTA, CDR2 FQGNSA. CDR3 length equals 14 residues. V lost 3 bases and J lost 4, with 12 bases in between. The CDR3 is CASSFGGGSETQYF. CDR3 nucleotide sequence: TGTGCCAGCAGCTTTGGGGGGGGCTCAGAGACCCAGTACTTC.

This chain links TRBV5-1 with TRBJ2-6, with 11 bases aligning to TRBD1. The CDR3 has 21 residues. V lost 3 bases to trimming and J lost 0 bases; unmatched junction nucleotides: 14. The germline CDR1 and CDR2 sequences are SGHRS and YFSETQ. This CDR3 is CASSYLPRGTGGDSGANVLTF. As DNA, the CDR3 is TGCGCCAGCAGCTACCTTCCCCGAGGGACAGGGGGTGACTCTGGGGCCAACGTCCTGACTTTC.

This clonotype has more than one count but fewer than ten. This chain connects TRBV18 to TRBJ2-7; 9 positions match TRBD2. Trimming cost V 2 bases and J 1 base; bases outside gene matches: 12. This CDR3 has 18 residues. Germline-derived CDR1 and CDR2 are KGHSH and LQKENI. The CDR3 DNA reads TGTGCCAGCTCACCAGTGGTCTTAACGGGACTAGCATCCTACGAGCAGTACTTC. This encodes CASSPVVLTGLASYEQYF.

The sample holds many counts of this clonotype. CDR3 sequence reads: CASSFPSGANVLTF. CDR3 nucleotides: TGTGCCAGCAGTTTTCCCTCTGGGGCCAACGTCCTGACTTTC. The chain couples TRBV28 to TRBJ2-6; D call uncertain. This CDR3 is built from 14 residues. Trimming pared 3 bases from V and 0 bases from J, leaving 3 bases between. Germline CDR1 reads MDHEN; CDR2 reads SYDVKM.

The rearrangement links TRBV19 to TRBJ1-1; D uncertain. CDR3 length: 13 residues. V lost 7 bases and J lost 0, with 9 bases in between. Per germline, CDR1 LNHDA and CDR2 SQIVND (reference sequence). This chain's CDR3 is CASTLRMNTEAFF. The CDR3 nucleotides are TGTGCCAGTACTTTGCGGATGAACACTGAAGCTTTCTTT. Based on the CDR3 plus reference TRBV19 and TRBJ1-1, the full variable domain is DGGITQSPKYLFRKEGQNVTLSCEQNLNHDAMYWYRQDPGQGLRLIYYSQIVNDFQKGDIAEGYSVSREKKESFPLTVTSAQKNPTAFYLCASTLRMNTEAFFGQGTRLTVV.